This T cell receptor (beta chain) was retrieved from a study of yellow fever vaccine responses in identical twins. The study, taken as a whole, reports: Twins' T cell vaccine responses reportedly looked partly convergent, partly personalized.

Each CDR3 protein gets one entry after TCRdb re-called the RT-PCR reads with MiXCR. Seen here are tens of thousands of distinct CDR3 sequences, less than 70% observed once, and the top ten hold about 4.5%. Germline assignment: CDR1 KGHSH and CDR2 LQKENI. V was clipped by 2 bases and J by 4 bases; unmatched bases: 3. This CDR3 comprises 14 residues. Regarding this clonotype: Its antigen is undetermined.

The rearrangement joins TRBV18 to TRBJ1-1; the match to TRBD1 covers 8 bases. Sequenced here: T cells from blood (PBMCs), unsorted or a sorted subset (not recorded which), sampled before or after yellow fever vaccination (not recorded which). The source is a woman aged 18-29 years who received the yellow fever vaccine. CDR3 coding DNA: TGTGCCAGCTCACCAGGGACAGGAAGCACTGAAGCTTTCTTT. This sequence encodes CASSPGTGSTEAFF.